The clone carrying this T cell receptor (beta chain) has a count of ten or more. The antigen is undetermined. Researchers amplified the TCR beta CDR3 regions from RNA transcripts. In the first-round RT-PCR of the TCR CDR3, the HTBI primer set was used. TCRdb re-called the multiplex PCR reads with MiXCR, one entry per CDR3 protein. Among 550,000 to 850,000 distinct CDR3 sequences listed, around 20% were seen once. This specimen belongs to a study of T cells in Graves' hyperthyroidism and ophthalmopathy. Diagnostic assessment was based on clinical symptoms, serum thyroxine and TRAb, thyroid ultrasound and orbital computed tomography. The source of the PBMCs was over 8.5 ml of fresh peripheral blood. The CDR3 runs 13 residues. Germline V gives CDR1 GTSNPN, CDR2 SVGIG (reference sequence). The V end lost 4 bases, the J end lost 0 bases, and 7 bases lay between the germline ends. Study observations and caveats: A 13 V-J signature model discriminated ophthalmopathy versus stable hyperthyroidism.

The sequencing sample was made of blood. The receptor comes from a woman aged 50 to 65 with Graves' hyperthyroidism that later progressed to Graves' ophthalmopathy. The V call is TRBV30, the J call TRBJ1-5; no clear D. CDR3 residues: CAWTPDSNQPQHF. The CDR3 nucleotides are TGTGCCTGGACCCCGGATAGCAATCAGCCCCAGCATTTT.